This TCR beta chain was observed in a study of memory CD4+ T cells and cytomegalovirus serostatus. Overall study results and limits: Suggested: most of the CMV-linked TCR signature lies in CD4+ memory cells.

Profiled with immunoSEQ multiplex PCR; TCRdb holds only in-frame clones, not every one. This sample has 75,000 to 95,000 clones, with less than 90% found just once. On this clone itself: Its antigen is not identified.

Trimming stripped 4 bases from V and 5 bases from J, with 15 bases between. CDR1 is SQVTM, CDR2 ANQGSEA, per germline. The CDR3 contains 13 residues. The sort gate was single viable CD3+CD4+CD8-CD45RO+ cells for memory CD4+ T cells. Sequencing was carried out using memory CD4+ T cells from blood. The source of this sequence is an adult in good health and CMV-seronegative. The chain employs TRBV29-1 and TRBJ2-7; D could derive from TRBD1 or TRBD2 (6 bases each). The CDR3 coding sequence is TGCAGCGTTGGGGGGGCAGGGTGGAACGAGCAGTACTTC. This translates into CSVGGAGWNEQYF.